The present entry profiles one TCR beta chain with its context. Losses at the gene ends were 2 bases for V and 6 bases for J; bases not matched to a gene: 11. The CDR3 consists of 16 residues. Germline-derived CDR1 and CDR2 are MGHRA and YSYEKL. Terminally differentiated effector memory CD45RA+ cells were excluded by CCR7 positive selection of CD45RO-negative cells. This entry comes from a study of shared clonotypes between healthy human individuals. Using immunoSEQ multiplex PCR, the repertoire was profiled, and TCRdb retains in-frame clones only, with some absent. The table shows approximately 1.9 million clones, with around 93% occurring only once.

The sequenced sample was naive CD8+ T cells from PBMCs. The clonotype originates from a man aged 18 to 30 in good health. Some clones in this sample may be carry-over from other donors' samples. The rearrangement uses TRBV4-1 and TRBJ1-1; TRBD1 matches at 8 bases. In DNA form, the CDR3 reads TGCGCCAGCAGCCAACCCCACGGACAGGGAACGTCTGAAGCTTTCTTT. Translated: CASSQPHGQGTSEAFF.